This T cell receptor (beta chain) was obtained from a study of shared clonotypes between healthy human individuals. Remarks on this clone: What it binds is unknown.

The germline gives CDR1 SEHNR, CDR2 FQNEAQ (reference sequence). CDR3 length: 13 residues. Trimming removed 1 base at V and 9 bases at J, with 12 bases between. Method: immunoSEQ multiplex PCR; TCRdb's copy keeps in-frame clones and lacks some. The sample records more than 1.2 million clones, 98% being singletons. Study-level points and caveats: Rarefaction exposed incomplete sorted-subset sequencing despite large depth. Clonotype sharing among donors was expected to depend on sequencing depth.

Every donor was a Caucasian adult from Nashville, Tennessee. The sample taken for sequencing was naive CD4+ T cells sorted from blood. Indicated subset: CD45RA+ positively selected. This clonotype was obtained from a man aged 25-45 years in good health. The rearrangement joins TRBV7-9 to TRBJ2-5, with D tentatively TRBD2 (6 bases). In DNA form, the CDR3 reads TGTGCCAGCAGCTTAGTGGTACCGGGGGCCCAGTACTTC. Protein sequence: CASSLVVPGAQYF.